The 17 T cell receptor beta chains below were found in one sample sequenced in a study of T cells in Graves' hyperthyroidism and ophthalmopathy (dated by TCRdb to the late 2010s). The library was made by multiplex PCR. The sequencer was an Illumina HiSeq 2000. The TCR beta CDR3 regions were amplified from the RNA transcripts. The first round of RT-PCR for the TCR CDR3 was performed with the HTBI primer set and the Qiagen OneStep RT-PCR kit. TCRdb took the public reads, trimmed them with fastp at Q25, ran MiXCR for clone calling and kept in-frame beta chains. Each CDR3 protein appears once, grouped with its most common genes and DNA. Present in this sample are almost 600,000 distinct CDR3 sequences, around 46% of which were seen just once. The ten largest clones add up to more than 7.5% of the sample. The specimen was peripheral blood or thyroid tissue (not recorded which). Receptors originate from a woman aged 18-29 years with Graves' hyperthyroidism.

Of note for this clonotype: This may be a read error: a much more frequent sequence differs by one nucleotide. The CDR3 coding sequence is TGTGCCAGCAGCTTACAGGGGGAGCGCGAAAAACTGTTTTTT. Its protein product is CASSLQGEREKLFF. This chain joins TRBV5-8 and TRBJ1-4; 8 bases fit TRBD1. This CDR3 spans 14 amino acids. The V gene end was trimmed by 2 bases and the J gene end by 8 bases; junction bases not matched to a gene: 5. Germline CDR1 and CDR2: SGHTS and YDEGEE. Based on the CDR3 plus reference TRBV5-8 and TRBJ1-4, the full variable domain is EAGVTQSPTHLIKTRGQQATLRCSPISGHTSVYWYQQALGLGLQFLLWYDEGEERNRGNFPPRFSGRQFPNYSSELNVNALELEDSALYLCASSLQGEREKLFFGSGTQLSVL.

The sample holds a few counts of this clonotype. V usage is TRBV3-1 and J usage is TRBJ2-2; perhaps D is TRBD1 or TRBD2 (5 bases each). The CDR3 sequence is 13 residues long. Germline values: CDR1 LGHDT, CDR2 YNNKEL (reference sequence). The V gene lost 8 bases and the J gene lost 0 bases, with 7 bases spanning the gap. In DNA, the CDR3 is TGTGCCAGCCGGGACGCGAACACCGGGGAGCTGTTTTTT. Translating gives CASRDANTGELFF.

Many counts were recorded for this clonotype. The rearrangement joins TRBV10-3 to TRBJ1-1; perhaps TRBD1 as D (5 bases). V was cut by 6 bases and J by 5 bases, with 10 bases left in between. The germline V gene has CDR1 ENHRY and CDR2 SYGVKD. CDR3 length: 12 amino acids. The CDR3 is CAIRGRGTEAFF. In DNA form, the CDR3 reads TGTGCCATCAGGGGGCGCGGAACTGAAGCTTTCTTT.

V is TRBV2 and J is TRBJ2-7, with a weak D call TRBD2 (5 bases). Near its end, the DNA agrees better with TRBJ2-4, so the J call may be wrong. The CDR3 has 12 residues. From germline, CDR1 is SNHLY and CDR2 FYNNEI. The CDR3 loop reads CASSVRENIQYF. CDR3 nucleotides: TGTGCCAGCAGTGTGAGGGAAAACATTCAGTACTTC.

A single count supports this clonotype. The J gene is TRBJ2-5, the V gene TRBV20-1; TRBD1 matches at 9 bases. The CDR3 has 13 amino acids. CDR1 is DFQATT and CDR2 is SNEGSKA in the germline V gene (reference sequence). V shed 5 bases, J shed 3 bases, and the junction held 4 bases outside the gene matches. CDR3 DNA: TGCAGTGCTTTGAGGACAGGGGAAGAGACCCAGTACTTC. This codes for CSALRTGEETQYF.

The table lists this clonotype with many counts. The J gene is TRBJ2-7, the V gene TRBV12-3 or TRBV12-4; 7 nucleotides agree with TRBD1. The CDR3 consists of 13 residues. Trimming at V came to 4 bases and at J to 3 bases, leaving 3 bases not matched to a gene. Here the CDR3 DNA reads TGTGCCAGCAGTTGGCAGGGGGTCTACGAGCAGTACTTC. Its protein is CASSWQGVYEQYF.

The chain employs TRBV5-1 and TRBJ1-6; D perhaps matches TRBD1 (5 bases). CDR3 size: 13 residues. Trimming took 4 bases from V and 10 from J, leaving 12 bases between them. Germline-derived CDR1 and CDR2 are SGHRS and YFSETQ. CDR3 sequence reads: CASSQGDRSPLHF. In DNA, the CDR3 is TGCGCCAGCAGCCAAGGGGATCGCTCACCCCTCCACTTT. Filled out from reference TRBV5-1 and TRBJ1-6, the complete variable domain reads KAGVTQTPRYLIKTRGQQVTLSCSPISGHRSVSWYQQTPGQGLQFLFEYFSETQRNKGNFPGRFSGRQFSNSRSEMNVSTLELGDSALYLCASSQGDRSPLHFGNGTRLTVT.

This clonotype was detected ten times or more. V usage is TRBV4-3 and J usage is TRBJ1-2; TRBD1 agrees at 8 bases. CDR1 and CDR2 (germline): LGHNA, YSLEER. Germline trimming cut 0 bases from V and 8 bases from J; bases unmatched to any gene: 5. This CDR3 spans 14 amino acids. The CDR3 loop is CASSQEYRGKGYTF. The CDR3 bases are TGCGCCAGCAGCCAAGAGTACAGGGGGAAAGGCTACACCTTC.

This chain connects TRBV19 to TRBJ1-5; possible D gene TRBD1, 6 bases. Looked up from germline, CDR1 is LNHDA and CDR2 is SQIVND (reference sequence). The germline V and J ends were trimmed by 6 bases and 0 bases, with 12 bases remaining between them. The CDR3 has 15 amino acids. Written as DNA, the CDR3 is TGTGCCAGTAGGGGAACAGGGTATAGCAATCAGCCCCAGCATTTT. It is translated as CASRGTGYSNQPQHF.

This clonotype was counted at least ten times. The V and J genes are TRBV12-3 or TRBV12-4 and TRBJ1-6; TRBD1 matches at 7 bases. Trimming took 1 base from V and 10 from J; bases not matched to a gene: 7. The CDR3 runs to 15 residues. Written as DNA, the CDR3 is TGTGCCAGCAGTTTAGAGACAGGGAGGAGATCACCCCTCCACTTT. It yields the protein CASSLETGRRSPLHF.

This CDR3 reads CASSEASGRQFF. CDR3 nucleotide sequence: TGTGCCAGCAGTGAAGCGTCAGGTAGGCAGTTCTTC. The V gene is TRBV2, the J gene TRBJ2-1, with no clear D. Germline CDR1 SNHLY, CDR2 FYNNEI. The CDR3 runs to 12 residues. The ends were cut back, 0 bases at V and 12 bases at J, with 9 bases in the middle. Drawing the rest from reference TRBV2 and TRBJ2-1, the complete variable domain is EPEVTQTPSHQVTQMGQEVILRCVPISNHLYFYWYRQILGQKVEFLVSFYNNEISEKSEIFDDQFSVERPDGSNFTLKIRSTKLEDSAMYFCASSEASGRQFFGPGTRLTVL.

As for this clonotype: A clone one base away is much larger, so this may be a read error. This CDR3 reads CATSLNRGGAFF. The CDR3 region has the DNA TGTGCCACCAGCTTAAACAGGGGTGGGGCTTTCTTT. The J gene is TRBJ1-1, the V gene TRBV7-2; the match to TRBD1 covers 7 bases. The CDR3 totals 12 residues. Germline V gene sequence: CDR1 SGHTA, CDR2 FQGNSA.

The chain joins TRBV12-3 or TRBV12-4 to TRBJ2-1; TRBD1 matches at 7 bases. The CDR3 spans 14 residues. J lost 7 bases, V lost 3 bases, and 6 bases had no gene match. DNA for the CDR3: TGTGCCAGCAGTTTCTCGGGACAGTGGAATGAGCAGTTCTTC. Its protein product is CASSFSGQWNEQFF.

This clonotype has ten or more counts. The J gene is TRBJ1-5, the V gene TRBV24-1; the D is unclear. Germline V CDR1 and CDR2: KGHDR, SFDVKD. V was pared by 2 bases and J by 2 bases, with 9 bases between. The CDR3 sequence is 15 residues long. CDR3: CATSDSLERNQPQHF. The CDR3 DNA follows: TGTGCCACCAGTGATTCGTTGGAGCGCAATCAGCCCCAGCATTTT.

This clonotype has ten or more counts. The J gene is TRBJ1-2, the V gene TRBV5-1, with a weak D call TRBD1 (6 bases). Trimming pared 0 bases from V and 1 base from J, leaving 13 bases between. Germline-derived CDR1 and CDR2 are SGHRS and YFSETQ. CDR3 length: 16 amino acids. CDR3 region: CASSLAPRGDNYGYTF. CDR3 bases: TGCGCCAGCAGCTTGGCCCCCAGGGGAGATAACTATGGCTACACCTTC.

Only one count was recorded for this clonotype. The rearrangement links TRBV7-6 to TRBJ1-3; no firm D call. V was clipped by 2 bases and J by 1 base, with 9 bases between them. In germline, CDR1 is SGHVS, CDR2 FNYEAQ. The CDR3 runs to 15 residues. The CDR3 region has the DNA TGTGCCAGCAGCTTACTGTCCGGGTCTGGAAACACCATATATTTT. Encoded protein: CASSLLSGSGNTIYF.

This clonotype was recorded many times. The rearrangement links TRBV19 to TRBJ2-6; 8 nucleotides align to TRBD1. The germline V gene encodes CDR1 LNHDA and CDR2 SQIVND (reference sequence). Unmatched junction bases numbered 6, after V lost 3 bases and J lost 2 bases. The CDR3 length is 17 residues. The CDR3 DNA reads as TGTGCCAGTAGTATTATAACAGGGGGACCTGGGGCCAACGTCCTGACTTTC. This encodes CASSIITGGPGANVLTF.